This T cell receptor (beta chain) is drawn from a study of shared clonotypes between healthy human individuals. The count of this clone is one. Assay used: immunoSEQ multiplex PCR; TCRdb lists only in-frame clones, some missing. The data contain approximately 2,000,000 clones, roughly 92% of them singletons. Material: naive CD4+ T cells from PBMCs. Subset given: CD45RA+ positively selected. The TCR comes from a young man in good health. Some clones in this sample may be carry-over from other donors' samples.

The CDR3 is CASSYSQGTSYEQYF. The CDR3 DNA reads as TGTGCCAGCAGTTACTCACAGGGGACGTCCTACGAGCAGTACTTC. The rearrangement links TRBV6-5 to TRBJ2-5; 7 nucleotides line up with TRBD1. The tail of the sequence fits TRBJ2-7 better, so the J call may be wrong. The germline V gene has CDR1 MNHEY and CDR2 SVGAGI. The CDR3 length is 15 residues.